This T cell receptor (beta chain) was captured by sequencing in a study of shared clonotypes between healthy human individuals. Trimming cost V 5 bases and J 0 bases, with 23 bases left between them. The CDR3 totals 18 residues. Germline V lookup: CDR1 SGHDT, CDR2 YYEEEE. CD45RO-negative CD8 cells positively selected for CCR7 made up the naive population, which excluded terminally differentiated effector memory CD45RA+ cells. The repertoire was sequenced with immunoSEQ multiplex PCR; TCRdb's copy has only in-frame clones and lacks some. This sample has about 2,100,000 clones, with roughly 91% found just once.

The V and J genes are TRBV5-6 and TRBJ1-1; D gene unclear. The TCR was taken from a man in his late teens or twenties in good health. Some clones in this sample may be carry-over from other donors' samples. Sequenced material: naive CD8+ T cells from PBMCs. The CDR3 loop reads CASSPTPLVGDMNTEAFF. CDR3 nucleotides: TGTGCCAGCAGTCCCACCCCGCTCGTGGGCGACATGAACACTGAAGCTTTCTTT.